This entry lists 28 T cell receptor beta chains sequenced from one sample in a study of T cell changes during pregnancy in multiple sclerosis. Here immunoSEQ multiplex PCR was the method, and the copy in TCRdb shows in-frame clones only, minus some. The repertoire consists of tens of thousands of clones, with roughly 93% occurring once and the leading ten covering roughly 7%. Sequenced material: CD8+ T cells from peripheral blood mononuclear cells, taken in the third trimester of pregnancy. The receptors were gathered from a female donor with multiple sclerosis, enrolled in a pregnancy study.

The V and J genes are TRBV6-7 and TRBJ2-7, with 8 positions matching TRBD2. TRBV6-7 is reported as an ORF; its role is uncertain. This CDR3 comprises 16 residues. With V trimmed by 2 bases and J by 3 bases, 9 bases remained unmatched. CDR3 loop: CASSYRGGEYRYEQYF. DNA of the CDR3: TGTGCCAGCAGTTACCGGGGGGGGGAGTACCGCTACGAGCAGTACTTC.

This rearrangement joins TRBV4-2 to TRBJ1-3; the match to TRBD1 covers 8 bases. Germline CDR1 reads LGHNA; CDR2 reads YNFKEQ. Trimming removed 0 bases from V and 1 base from J; junction bases left unmatched: 5. The CDR3 sequence is 17 residues long. The CDR3 protein is CASSQEWTGSSGNTIYF. The CDR3 nucleotides are TGTGCCAGCAGCCAAGAGTGGACAGGGAGTTCTGGAAACACCATATATTTT.

J is TRBJ2-1 and V is TRBV7-3; D gene ambiguous. V gave up 2 bases and J gave up 0 bases, with 8 bases separating them. From germline, CDR1 is SGHTA and CDR2 FQGTGA. The CDR3 runs 15 residues. The CDR3 DNA follows: TGTGCCAGCAGCTTACAGGCGAACTCCTACAATGAGCAGTTCTTC. This gives the protein CASSLQANSYNEQFF.

V usage is TRBV5-4 and J usage is TRBJ2-1; 7 bases agree with TRBD2. Germline CDR1 is SGHNT and CDR2 is YYREEE (reference sequence). The V segment lost 4 bases and the J segment 8 bases; nucleotides outside the gene matches: 9. The CDR3 has 14 amino acids. For the CDR3, the DNA is TGTGCCAGCAGCGAGCGGGACCAACGGGATGAGCAGTTCTTC. As protein: CASSERDQRDEQFF.

The chain links TRBV6-5 to TRBJ1-1, with 7 bases lining up with TRBD1. V lost 2 bases to trimming and J lost 4 bases; unmatched junction nucleotides: 4. The germline CDR1 and CDR2 sequences are MNHEY and SVGAGI. The CDR3 runs 14 residues. CDR3 protein: CASSYGSGGTEAFF. The DNA for the CDR3 is TGTGCCAGCAGTTACGGGTCAGGGGGCACTGAAGCTTTCTTT.

Only one count was recorded for this clone. The V call is TRBV6-5, the J call TRBJ1-1; TRBD1 agrees at 11 bases. CDR1 is MNHEY, CDR2 SVGAGI, per germline. The CDR3 runs to 12 residues. With V trimmed by 6 bases and J by 12 bases, 6 bases remained unmatched. CDR3 nucleotides: TGTGCCAGCAGCCCCGGGACAGGGGGTACTTTCTTT. It encodes CASSPGTGGTFF.

V is TRBV5-1 and J is TRBJ2-2; 9 positions agree with TRBD2. The CDR3 covers 18 residues. Germline V lookup: CDR1 SGHRS, CDR2 YFSETQ. V trimming: 0 bases; J trimming: 1 base; junction bases outside the gene matches: 7. CDR3 protein: CASSLVGSGGLNTGELFF. The DNA of the CDR3 is TGCGCCAGCAGCTTGGTAGGTAGCGGGGGCCTGAACACCGGGGAGCTGTTTTTT.

The J gene is TRBJ1-4, the V gene TRBV4-1, with TRBD1 as a possible D gene (5 bases). The CDR3 covers 15 residues. Germline V lookup: CDR1 MGHRA, CDR2 YSYEKL. Trimming left V 5 bases short and J 7 bases short, with 17 bases between. CDR3 sequence: CASSSGGTGLEKLFF. The CDR3 DNA is TGCGCCAGCAGCTCCGGGGGGACTGGCCTTGAAAAACTGTTTTTT.

The V gene is TRBV7-9, the J gene TRBJ1-1, with a weak D call TRBD1 (5 bases). Trimming removed 6 bases at V and 7 bases at J, with 15 bases between. The germline gives CDR1 SEHNR, CDR2 FQNEAQ (reference sequence). The CDR3 covers 13 residues. CDR3 sequence: CASSSAGFFEAFF. CDR3 DNA sequence: TGTGCCAGCAGTTCAGCAGGGTTTTTTGAAGCTTTCTTT.

The chain joins TRBV5-1 to TRBJ1-1; 7 bases match TRBD1. Trimming took 5 bases from V and 0 from J; bases not matched to a gene: 4. Germline values: CDR1 SGHRS, CDR2 YFSETQ. This CDR3 has 14 amino acids. In DNA, the CDR3 is TGCGCCAGCAGTCTCACAGGGGTGAACACTGAAGCTTTCTTT. Its protein product is CASSLTGVNTEAFF.

This chain uses TRBV11-2 with TRBJ1-2; D gene uncertain. The CDR3 has 13 amino acids. From germline, CDR1 is SGHAT and CDR2 FQNNGV. V gave up 1 base and J gave up 4 bases, with 7 bases separating them. CDR3 DNA sequence: TGTGCCAGCAGCTTAGGGGCGGGCTATGGCTACACCTTC. The encoded protein is CASSLGAGYGYTF. The variable domain in full, with the rest retrieved from reference TRBV11-2 and TRBJ1-2, is EAGVAQSPRYKIIEKRQSVAFWCNPISGHATLYWYQQILGQGPKLLIQFQNNGVVDDSQLPKDRFSAERLKGVDSTLKIQPAKLEDSAVYLCASSLGAGYGYTFGSGTRLTVV.

This sequence joins TRBV6-6 and TRBJ2-3; 11 bases map to TRBD2. The CDR3 loop spans 15 amino acids. Germline assignment: CDR1 MNHNY and CDR2 SVGAGI (reference sequence). V lost 9 bases, J lost 1 base, and 6 bases stayed unmatched. The CDR3 sequence: CASNSGGAGTDTQYF. The CDR3 region has the DNA TGTGCCAGTAATAGCGGGGGGGCTGGCACAGATACGCAGTATTTT.

The rearrangement links TRBV6-1 to TRBJ2-5, with TRBD2 identical over 14 bases. Per germline, CDR1 MNHNS and CDR2 SASEGT. The CDR3 has 15 amino acids. Trimming cost V 4 bases and J 2 bases; bases outside gene matches: 0. The CDR3 reads CASSGLAGGQETQYF. Written as DNA, the CDR3 is TGTGCCAGCAGTGGACTAGCGGGGGGGCAAGAGACCCAGTACTTC.

Sample share makes this clone medium-sized. This rearrangement joins TRBV7-9 to TRBJ2-5, with D hard to call. Germline CDR1 reads SEHNR; CDR2 reads FQNEAQ (reference sequence). Deletions cut 6 bases from V and 5 bases from J, with 16 bases between. The length of the CDR3 is 14 residues. In nucleotides, the CDR3 is TGTGCCAGCAGACCCTCAGGATACTGGGAGACCCAGTACTTC. Translating it yields CASRPSGYWETQYF. Variable domain in full (rest from reference TRBV7-9 and TRBJ2-5): DTGVSQNPRHKITKRGQNVTFRCDPISEHNRLYWYRQTLGQGPEFLTYFQNEAQLEKSRLLSDRFSAERPKGSFSTLEIQRTEQGDSAMYLCASRPSGYWETQYFGPGTRLLVL.

V and J are TRBV27 and TRBJ2-7; unclear D gene. The V and J ends lost 5 bases and 1 base respectively, with 6 bases between them. The CDR3 loop spans 12 amino acids. Germline CDR1 is MNHEY and CDR2 is SMNVEV (reference sequence). In DNA form, the CDR3 reads TGTGCCAGCAGTCTACCTTCCTACGAGCAGTACTTC. It encodes CASSLPSYEQYF.

The V gene is TRBV27, the J gene TRBJ2-1; 11 nucleotides align to TRBD2. Germline CDR1 is MNHEY and CDR2 is SMNVEV (reference sequence). CDR3 length: 15 amino acids. J was trimmed by 5 bases and V by 5 bases; bases with no gene match: 5. CDR3 nucleotide sequence: TGTGCCAGCAGTACCGGGACTAGCGGTAACAATGAGCAGTTCTTC. Amino acids: CASSTGTSGNNEQFF.

The rearrangement joins TRBV7-9 to TRBJ1-1; D may be TRBD1 (6 bases). This CDR3 is built from 15 residues. Germline CDR1 and CDR2: SEHNR and FQNEAQ (reference sequence). The V gene lost 5 bases and the J gene lost 3 bases, with 16 bases spanning the gap. CDR3 loop: CASSPFGGAYTEAFF. CDR3 in DNA: TGTGCCAGCAGCCCCTTTGGGGGCGCGTACACTGAAGCTTTCTTT.

The rearrangement links TRBV7-9 to TRBJ1-2; the match to TRBD1 covers 9 bases. CDR3 length: 14 amino acids. V gave up 5 bases and J gave up 4 bases; unmatched junction bases: 5. Germline V gene sequence: CDR1 SEHNR, CDR2 FQNEAQ (reference sequence). As DNA, the CDR3 is TGTGCCAGCAGCCCCGGACAGGGGCCCTATGGCTACACCTTC. Its protein product is CASSPGQGPYGYTF.

V gene TRBV2 combines with J gene TRBJ1-2; D is unresolved. With 11 bases removed from V and 0 bases from J, the gap between germline ends came to 7 bases. This CDR3 contains 11 residues. Germline V gives CDR1 SNHLY, CDR2 FYNNEI. CDR3 nucleotide sequence: TGTGCCTCTCCTGCTAACTATGGCTACACCTTC. This encodes CASPANYGYTF.

The gene calls are TRBV30 and TRBJ1-1; 8 bases fit TRBD1. CDR1 is GTSNPN and CDR2 is SVGIG in the germline V gene (reference sequence). The junction had 5 bases not matched to a gene; V was cut back by 4 bases and J by 1 base. The CDR3 contains 14 residues. The CDR3 loop reads CAWTSGTGNTEAFF. The CDR3, as DNA: TGTGCCTGGACTTCCGGGACAGGGAACACTGAAGCTTTCTTT.

This sequence joins TRBV19 and TRBJ2-1, with 7 nucleotides matching TRBD1. The V segment lost 2 bases and the J segment 2 bases; nucleotides outside the gene matches: 6. Germline V lookup: CDR1 LNHDA, CDR2 SQIVND (reference sequence). The CDR3 sequence is 16 residues long. CDR3 loop: CASSIQQGRTYNEQFF. DNA for the CDR3: TGTGCCAGTAGTATACAACAGGGGAGAACCTACAATGAGCAGTTCTTC.

This sequence joins TRBV7-9 and TRBJ2-3; 9 nucleotides match TRBD1. The CDR3 runs to 16 residues. With V trimmed by 0 bases and J by 4 bases, 5 bases remained unmatched. The germline V gene has CDR1 SEHNR and CDR2 FQNEAQ (reference sequence). The DNA for the CDR3 is TGTGCCAGCAGCTTAGCGCAACAGGGGGCGGCAGATACGCAGTATTTT. Translation: CASSLAQQGAADTQYF.

V and J are TRBV2 and TRBJ2-1, with TRBD2 matching 9 bases. From germline, CDR1 is SNHLY and CDR2 FYNNEI. Trimming cost V 7 bases and J 9 bases; bases outside gene matches: 10. This CDR3 comprises 14 residues. The CDR3 DNA follows: TGTGCCAGCACCCAGTCGGCGGGAGGGGGTGAGCAGTTCTTC. Translated: CASTQSAGGGEQFF.

The rearrangement links TRBV4-2 to TRBJ1-6, with D perhaps TRBD1 (5 bases). The CDR3 is 17 amino acids. CDR1 LGHNA and CDR2 YNFKEQ come from the germline V gene. V shed 6 bases and J shed 0 bases, with 15 bases lying between them. CDR3 protein: CASRTTDFSSYNSPLHF. The CDR3 DNA reads TGTGCCAGCAGAACGACAGACTTTAGCTCCTATAATTCACCCCTCCACTTT.

The chain is built from TRBV9 and TRBJ1-6; D may be TRBD1 (5 bases). Germline loops: CDR1 SGDLS, CDR2 YYNGEE. The CDR3 is 11 residues long. Between the trimmed V and J ends, which lost 7 bases and 7 bases, there was a span of 6 bases. CDR3: CASGGNSPLHF. DNA of the CDR3: TGTGCCAGCGGGGGGAATTCACCCCTCCACTTT.

The chain is built from TRBV9 and TRBJ2-7, with 8 nucleotides matching TRBD2. In germline, CDR1 is SGDLS, CDR2 YYNGEE. J gave up 3 bases and V 0 bases, and 5 bases lay outside the gene matches. This CDR3 spans 15 amino acids. The CDR3 reads CASSVVPSGYYEQYF. The CDR3 DNA is TGTGCCAGCAGCGTAGTGCCTAGCGGGTACTACGAGCAGTACTTC.

V is TRBV9 and J is TRBJ2-7; 10 bases line up with TRBD2. Germline V gives CDR1 SGDLS, CDR2 YYNGEE. There are 17 residues in the CDR3. The V segment lost 0 bases and the J segment 2 bases; nucleotides outside the gene matches: 8. The CDR3 coding sequence is TGTGCCAGCAGCGTAGCCCCTCTAGCGGGGGCTACCTACGAGCAGTACTTC. This encodes CASSVAPLAGATYEQYF.

This chain joins TRBV7-9 and TRBJ2-7; TRBD1 is a possible D gene (6 bases). The CDR3 is made up of 15 amino acids. CDR1 and CDR2 from the germline V gene are SEHNR and FQNEAQ (reference sequence). V was trimmed by 5 bases and J by 1 base, leaving 15 bases between them. CDR3 DNA: TGTGCCAGCAGCCACCTGACAGGCCTATCCTACGAGCAGTACTTC. This codes for CASSHLTGLSYEQYF.